This T cell receptor (beta chain) was retrieved from a study of shared clonotypes between healthy human individuals. Notes on the study in general: The study found lower generation probabilities in non-shared clonotypes than in those shared by all four donors.

Around 200 ng DNA, 30,000 to 35,000 T cell genomes, went into each sorted-subset replicate PCR. Clones were sequenced by immunoSEQ multiplex PCR, and TCRdb holds only the in-frame ones, with some missing. The sample has 2 million to 3 million clones; under 95% are singletons. A word on this clone: As yet, its antigen is unknown.

In the CD4+ fraction, cells were divided into CD45RA+ naive and CD45RA-negative memory subsets. The TCR sequence derives from a man aged 18 to 35 in good health. Some clones in this sample may be carry-over from other donors' samples. Sequencing was done on a sample of naive CD4+ T cells from PBMCs. Subset denoted: CD45RA+ positively selected.

The CDR3 reads CASGGASTAGFGEQYF. Here the CDR3 DNA reads TGTGCCAGCGGGGGGGCGAGCACGGCCGGCTTCGGCGAGCAGTACTTC. The gene calls are TRBV28 and TRBJ2-7, with D possibly matching TRBD2 (7 bases). The CDR3 covers 16 residues. V was shortened by 8 bases and J by 6 bases, with 26 bases between the two germline ends. Germline-derived CDR1 and CDR2 are MDHEN and SYDVKM.